The TCR beta chain under discussion was sequenced for a study of cytomegalovirus exposure and HLA in healthy donors (TCRdb year 2017). As for the study more broadly: According to an earlier analysis of 550 to 750 of the donors, 150 million to 200 million T cells yielded 90 million to 140 million unique TCR beta sequences and 250 to 350 Gb of sequence data. Besides the first cohort of about 730 subjects, a separate validation cohort made up of roughly 130 different subjects was used. The T cell repertoires of under 700 subjects were profiled by immunosequencing and related to cytomegalovirus serostatus. Among 398 genotyped donors of the cohort, an average of roughly 240,000 unique TCR beta nucleotide sequences were sequenced per donor, about a sixth of them non-productive. HLA typing covered class I and class II loci at four-digit resolution. The study aimed to test whether cataloging public T cell receptors could reveal signatures of past pathogen exposure. Typing coverage differed by locus: A, B, C, DRB1 and DQB1 were typed in roughly 629-630 donors, DQA1 in 522, DPA1 in some 600, and DPB1 in around 490. Every repertoire in the discovery cohort had been generated on one and the same sequencing platform. In a later genetic analysis, genome-wide SNP genotypes for about three fifths of the roughly 670 donors were used, and that subset was treated as a discovery cohort. The study combined high-throughput TCR immunosequencing, statistical association of individual TCRs with disease status, and machine learning to predict cytomegalovirus infection status. Roughly 320 gigabases of sequencing data and approximately 92 million unique TCR sequences made up an early release that covered 500 to 700 HLA-typed donors. To decide whether each TCR beta V gene segment behaved as functional or pseudogenic, an earlier analysis of some 570 of the donors relied on high-throughput TCR beta sequencing. A later analysis re-examined previously published TCR beta repertoires from 600 to 700 donors and added high-resolution HLA genotyping to investigate patterns of TCR occurrence. Four to six DR-DQ haplotypes were handled as single units for association and clustering, since linkage in the cohort was strong. Alongside the repertoire data, information on donor age, sex, ethnicity and CMV serostatus was compiled. Rather than using new phenotypic data, the later analysis identified candidate immune exposures from TCR beta sequences and from how often those sequences occurred across donors. The genetic ancestry cluster associated with self-reported Caucasian donors included about 81% of the approximately 400 genotyped donors. What the authors observed across the whole study: The 87-base-pair reads could not distinguish some IMGT-functional V segments, including TRBV6-2 and TRBV6-3, so those segments were excluded. In vitro tests confirmed that three of the cytomegalovirus-associated TCR beta chains recognize cytomegalovirus antigens. In a later analysis, HLA-associated TCR beta chains were found to be more clonally expanded and to have lower generation probabilities than equally common non-associated chains. In a later analysis, the rate of TCR association differed among HLA loci, with DRB1 alleles having the most associated TCRs and HLA-C alleles having the fewest. Across donors, most TCR sequences were observed very rarely, whereas some public TCRs were present in many individuals. A later analysis found that most CMV-associated TCR beta chains appeared HLA-restricted, with HLA associations seemingly driven largely by CMV exposure. A later genetic analysis reported fewer N-insertions in productive TCRs among donors in an Asian-associated ancestry cluster than the approximately 700-donor mean. A cluster of highly shared sequence variants was judged likely to be a technical artifact of the sequencing pipeline. A later analysis reported that several top co-occurrence clusters appeared linked to parvovirus B19, influenza, CMV and Epstein-Barr virus. Approximately 18 rarely observed V segments, including chromosome 9 orphons, were excluded from the earlier analysis of almost 600 of the donors because counts were too low. The only immune exposure information available for the cohort was CMV serostatus. When HLA alleles, especially DR and DQ, strongly co-occurred, TCR associations were difficult to assign to individual alleles. Sequencing depth was assumed to be roughly uniform across donors in the presence/absence analyses, though that assumption may not hold. An earlier analysis of roughly 570 of the donors showed that most TCR beta V segments appeared in productive rearrangements either about 87% or about 30% of the time, which broadly matched IMGT annotations. Correlated functional status among segregating V segments might be attributable to linkage disequilibrium, but an unknown experimental factor could not be ruled out. In both the original and validation cohorts, the classifier was reported to diagnose cytomegalovirus status with high specificity and sensitivity. Specific HLA alleles were associated with roughly 16,000 TCR beta sequences at a false discovery rate of 0.05 in a later analysis. According to the authors, the approach could potentially be generalized to other disease states and immunological phenotypes. In a later genetic analysis, a missense DCLRE1C variant was associated with V-gene and J-gene trimming of TCR beta chains, and the association was replicated in an independent cohort. The cohort was sequenced for TCR beta chains only, and without alpha or paired-chain data the features that could be detected were limited. Because HLA typing was unavailable for some donors at each locus, only the typed subset was used in association tests. A further reported finding was that TCR beta sequences accurately predicted the HLA-A and HLA-B alleles for most subjects in the first cohort. The study listed 150 to 200 TCR beta chains as associated with cytomegalovirus.

Notes on this clone: What antigen it recognizes has not been identified. The input lacks base qualities; no much larger clone sits a single base away.

Here V drops 4 bases and J drops 2 bases, and the junction holds 5 bases not matched to any gene. As encoded in the germline V gene, CDR1 is SGHTA while CDR2 is FQGNSA. Including the terminal cysteine and phenylalanine, the CDR3 comprises 15 residues. Only the CDR3 part of the read is kept: 45 bases, read in frame from the first base. In total, around 600 healthy bone marrow donors made up the cohort. At the time of sampling, every cohort member was nominally healthy, though immune exposures that went unrecorded were likely present. The donor was CMV seropositive and was included in the group of approximately 300 seropositive cohort members. A peripheral blood sample was collected from each donor, and TCR beta sequencing was performed on peripheral blood mononuclear cells. Genomic DNA was extracted from the blood cell samples with the Qiagen DNeasy Blood Extraction Kit. Receptor libraries were prepared by the immunoSEQ multiplex PCR assay. A mixture of 60 forward primers for TCR Vbeta segments and 13 reverse primers for TCR Jbeta segments was used in the multiplex PCR. The CDR3 region of rearranged TCR beta genes was amplified from genomic DNA with a multiplex PCR assay. The amplified TCR beta libraries were sequenced on the Illumina HiSeq System as 87-base-pair reads. The paper's data handling went like this. A later analysis tallied roughly 80 million unique TCR beta chains across the 666 repertoires, and about 10 million of those chains were shared by two or more donors. A nearest-neighbor algorithm error-corrected the raw reads and collapsed the reads into unique sequences, merging closely related sequences to remove PCR and sequencing errors. CDR3 sequences were aligned to IMGT reference sequences to assign V, D and J gene segments. Each retained sequence needed at least a six-nucleotide match to both a V gene segment and a J gene segment. A rearrangement counted as productive if the CDR3 had no stop codons and remained in frame with V and J, and every other rearrangement counted as non-productive. CDR3 was defined by IMGT convention, running from the second conserved V-encoded cysteine to the conserved J-encoded phenylalanine. The earlier analysis of about 500 of the donors excluded sequences that lacked an unambiguous match to a single V gene segment. In an earlier analysis of approximately 590 of the donors, a V segment was called functional when productive rearrangements were above 56.7%, and segregating when the standard deviation between donors exceeded 5%. A statistical classification framework was developed to diagnose cytomegalovirus status using the catalog of TCR beta chain sequences. In a later analysis, TCR nucleotide sequences were compared against IMGT/GENE-DB human TR gene sequences so that V and J genes could be assigned. Using the TCRdist pipeline, a later analysis assigned CDR3 sequences along with most-parsimonious VDJ recombination scenarios. In a later analysis, each TCR beta chain was defined by its CDR3 amino acid sequence together with its V-gene family, and reads without a unique V-gene family were excluded. A later analysis removed 450 to 600 highly shared, low-generation-probability nucleotide sequences to deal with suspected cross-contamination and a sequencing artifact. A later analysis calculated a clonal expansion index for each public chain from normalized within-repertoire ranks of inferred template counts. In a later analysis, generation probabilities were computed using a VDJ recombination model fitted to out-of-frame rearrangements, and the results were checked against IGoR. In a later analysis, TCR-TCR, TCR-HLA and TCR-CMV co-occurrence was scored with hypergeometric tests, and a repertoire-size bias correction was applied to TCR pairs. To estimate false discovery rates, a later analysis permuted the HLA or CMV assignments 20 times. A later analysis grouped co-occurring TCRs with DBSCAN, adding TCRdist sequence similarity when clustering within HLA-allele-positive subsets. For co-occurrence clustering, repertoires with fewer than 30,000 or more than 120,000 public chains were excluded, along with four to six repertoires with anomalous nucleotide sharing. The table was pulled from immuneACCESS by TCRdb, which kept in-frame rearrangements only. Such tables lose some clones; where checked, under half of the loss comes from unresolved V genes, and the rest has no known cause. V, J and clone size are those of that table, while D and trimming were read from the DNA. Counted in this sample were about 51,000 clones; 65% to 85% of them appeared once. Roughly 2.5% of the sample is taken by the ten largest.

This chain joins TRBV7-2 to TRBJ1-5; the junction holds 7 bases that match TRBD1. The sequenced material came from PBMCs. The source of this sequence is a boy under 18 in good health and CMV-seropositive. This receptor carries the CDR3 CASSSKTGGNQPQHF. The nucleotide sequence reads as follows: TGTGCCAGCAGCTCAAAAACAGGGGGCAATCAGCCCCAGCATTTT.